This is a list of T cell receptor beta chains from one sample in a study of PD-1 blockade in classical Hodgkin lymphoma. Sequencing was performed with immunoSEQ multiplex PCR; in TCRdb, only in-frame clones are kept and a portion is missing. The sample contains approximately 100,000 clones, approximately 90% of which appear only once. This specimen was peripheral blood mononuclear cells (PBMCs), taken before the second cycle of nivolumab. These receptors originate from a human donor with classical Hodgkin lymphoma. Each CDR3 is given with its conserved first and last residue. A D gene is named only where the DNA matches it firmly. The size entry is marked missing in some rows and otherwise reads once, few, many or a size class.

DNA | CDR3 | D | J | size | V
TGTGCCAGCAGTGAGTCAGGGGTGAATTATAATTCACCCCTCCACTTT | CASSESGVNYNSPLHF | - | TRBJ1-6 | - | TRBV6-4
TGCGCCAGCAGTGGAGGACAGGGACCTGAAAAACTGTTTTTT | CASSGGQGPEKLFF | TRBD1 | TRBJ1-4 | - | TRBV10-1
TGTGCCAGCAGCTTGGAGGTTGGTAACTACACCTTC | CASSLEVGNYTF | - | TRBJ1-2 | - | TRBV5-4
TGTGCCAGCTCACCATCGGGACAGGGTACTTACTATGGCTACACCTTC | CASSPSGQGTYYGYTF | TRBD1 | TRBJ1-2 | - | TRBV18
TGTGCCAGCAGCGTAGAACCCGGGGCCAAGCCCCAGCATTTT | CASSVEPGAKPQHF | - | TRBJ1-5 | few | TRBV9
TGTGCCAGCAGTTTACTCAGACAGGGGCCTGCTTCCCGGGCCCAGTACTTC | CASSLLRQGPASRAQYF | TRBD1 | TRBJ2-5 | - | TRBV28
TGTGCCAGCAGTCAGACAGGGGCCTATGGCTACACCTTC | CASSQTGAYGYTF | TRBD1 | TRBJ1-2 | - | TRBV28
TGTGCCAGCAGCCGACCCGGGGGGGGACAGCCCAATGAAAAACTGTTTTTT | CASSRPGGGQPNEKLFF | TRBD1 | TRBJ1-4 | - | TRBV5-6
TGTGCCAGCAGCGCACTAGCGGGGGGGTCCTACAATGAGCAGTTCTTC | CASSALAGGSYNEQFF | TRBD2 | TRBJ2-1 | - | TRBV9
TGTGCCAGTAGTATTGGGTCGGGACAGGGAAATGAAAAACTGTTTTTT | CASSIGSGQGNEKLFF | TRBD1 | TRBJ1-4 | - | TRBV19
TGTGCCAGTAGGGGGAGGTCGAGGGGTGAGCAGTACTTC | CASRGRSRGEQYF | - | TRBJ2-7 | - | TRBV19
TGTGCCAGCAGTTTTGGGGGGGGAGGTTTGGACACTGAAGCTTTCTTT | CASSFGGGGLDTEAFF | - | TRBJ1-1 | - | TRBV6-6
TGTGCCAGCAGACTCACCCGCGGACCGAACACTGAAGCTTTCTTT | CASRLTRGPNTEAFF | - | TRBJ1-1 | few | TRBV7-9
TGCAGCGTTGAACGGCAGGCAGACACCGGGGAGCTGTTTTTT | CSVERQADTGELFF | - | TRBJ2-2 | - | TRBV29-1
TGTGCCAGTAGTATAGCAGGGGTTGGCTACACCTTC | CASSIAGVGYTF | - | TRBJ1-2 | - | TRBV19
TGTGCCAGCAGCCAAGATGCTGGACAGGGTTTTTCACCCCTCCACTTT | CASSQDAGQGFSPLHF | TRBD1 | TRBJ1-6 | - | TRBV4-2
TGTGCCAGCAGTTACTCGATTCATAGGGGGCGCGATGGCTACACCTTC | CASSYSIHRGRDGYTF | TRBD1 | TRBJ1-2 | - | TRBV6-5
TGCGCCAGCAGCCAAGATAGCGGGGAGCAGTACTTC | CASSQDSGEQYF | TRBD2 | TRBJ2-7 | - | TRBV7-9